These 5 T cell receptor beta chains originate from one sample sequenced in a study of OX40 agonist ivuxolimab in advanced cancers. Profiled with immunoSEQ multiplex PCR; TCRdb holds only in-frame clones, not every one. The sample has under 70,000 clones, more than 75% seen once. Specimen: CD4+ or CD8+ T cells sorted from blood, collected in a trial of the OX40 agonist ivuxolimab. These receptors originate from an adult with an advanced solid tumor such as melanoma, head and neck, liver or kidney cancer.

This chain links TRBV5-4 with TRBJ2-2; D is perhaps TRBD1 (5 bases). CDR1 SGHNT and CDR2 YYREEE come from the germline V gene (reference sequence). Trimming removed 1 base at V and 5 bases at J, with 15 bases between. This CDR3 region has 16 residues. The CDR3 DNA sequence: TGTGCCAGCAGCTTGTGGCAGGGTGGGATGACCGGGGAGCTGTTTTTT. This codes for CASSLWQGGMTGELFF.

The DNA of the CDR3 is TGTGCCAGCAGCGAGGGGACAGTGAATGAAAAACTGTTTTTT. Its protein product is CASSEGTVNEKLFF. The rearrangement links TRBV9 to TRBJ1-4, with TRBD1 identical over 7 bases. The length of the CDR3 is 14 residues. The trim removed 3 bases at V and 5 bases at J, leaving 4 bases unmatched. Germline CDR1 is SGDLS and CDR2 is YYNGEE.

This clone has only one observation. The rearrangement uses TRBV27 and TRBJ2-2; 7 bases are a match to TRBD1. The CDR3 consists of 14 residues. V gave up 4 bases and J gave up 3 bases; unmatched junction bases: 2. Looked up from germline, CDR1 is MNHEY and CDR2 is SMNVEV (reference sequence). The CDR3 protein is CASSSGTDTGELFF. The CDR3 DNA reads as TGTGCCAGCAGTTCAGGGACAGACACCGGGGAGCTGTTTTTT.

This chain links TRBV7-2 with TRBJ1-1; tentative D call: TRBD1 (5 bases). The germline V gene encodes CDR1 SGHTA and CDR2 FQGNSA. The ends were cut back, 1 base at V and 4 bases at J, with 10 bases in the middle. CDR3 length equals 14 residues. This CDR3 reads CASSLVGVVTEAFF. The CDR3 nucleotides are TGTGCCAGCAGCTTAGTGGGGGTGGTCACTGAAGCTTTCTTT.

The chain links TRBV4-1 to TRBJ2-5; D gene ambiguous. The germline V and J ends were trimmed by 6 bases and 1 base, with 12 bases remaining between them. The CDR3 is made up of 14 amino acids. Germline CDR1 is MGHRA and CDR2 is YSYEKL. As DNA, the CDR3 is TGCGCCAGCAGACCAATAGCTACCCAAGAGACCCAGTACTTC. Protein: CASRPIATQETQYF.